The 5 T cell receptor beta chains below all came from one sample that was sequenced in a study of human T cells and chemical hapten exposure. Described time point: patch test 3, about 24 weeks after DPC sensitization. The treatment was: therapeutic diphenylcyclopropenone sensitization with weekly scalp DPC. MiXCR, run by TCRdb on the RACE reads, gives a single entry per CDR3 protein. The sample carries approximately 30,000 distinct CDR3 sequences, over 4.5% recorded once. Specimen: whole blood, collected in connection with sensitization to the hapten diphenylcyclopropenone (DPC). The source of these receptors is a man aged 25-45 years with alopecia areata. Some clones in this sample may be carry-over from other donors' samples.

This clonotype was detected only a few times. CDR3 sequence: CASGLVASSGSYEQYF. CDR3 coding DNA: TGTGCTAGTGGTTTGGTAGCGTCTAGCGGTTCCTACGAGCAGTACTTC. The chain joins TRBV12-5 to TRBJ2-7, with TRBD2 identical over 7 bases. This CDR3 contains 16 residues. Germline-derived CDR1 and CDR2 are LGHNT and FRNRAP. V lost 0 bases to trimming and J lost 1 base; unmatched junction nucleotides: 6.

This clonotype was counted ten times or more. The J gene is TRBJ1-4, the V gene TRBV18; no clear D gene. The germline CDR1 and CDR2 sequences are KGHSH and LQKENI. V was shortened by 6 bases and J by 7 bases, with 12 bases between the two germline ends. CDR3 length: 13 residues. The CDR3 DNA reads TGTGCCAGCTCCCCTCTCCCGGGTGAAAAACTGTTTTTT. This translates into CASSPLPGEKLFF.

This clonotype was observed at least ten times. The rearrangement links TRBV12-3 or TRBV12-4 to TRBJ1-2, with unresolved D. The ends were cut back, 1 base at V and 3 bases at J, with 3 bases in the middle. The CDR3 runs to 12 residues. The CDR3 DNA reads TGTGCCAGCAGTTTAGGCTACTATGGCTACACCTTC. Protein: CASSLGYYGYTF.

V is TRBV6-2 or TRBV6-3 and J is TRBJ2-4, with a possible D match to TRBD2 (5 bases). V dropped 3 bases and J dropped 1 base, with 13 bases sitting between them. Looked up from germline, CDR1 is MNHEY and CDR2 is SVGEGT. This CDR3 comprises 16 residues. Here the CDR3 reads CASSYPDGGAKNIQYF. As DNA, the CDR3 is TGTGCCAGCAGTTATCCGGACGGCGGGGCCAAAAACATTCAGTACTTC.

In this sample, this clonotype turned up many times. This chain joins TRBV6-6 and TRBJ1-5; 7 bases align to TRBD1. The CDR3 length is 17 residues. V lost 8 bases to trimming and J lost 2 bases; unmatched junction nucleotides: 15. Germline V CDR1 and CDR2: MNHNY, SVGAGI (reference sequence). For the CDR3, the DNA is TGTGCCAGCTCAACTACGGGCGACAGGGAAGGCAATCAGCCCCAGCATTTT. Its translation: CASSTTGDREGNQPQHF.